This T cell receptor (beta chain) was captured by sequencing in a study of PD-1 blockade in classical Hodgkin lymphoma. Time point in this sample: cycle 4 day 1 (C4D1), after 6 weeks of nivolumab. Each patient's relapse followed autologous stem cell transplantation, and brentuximab vedotin exposure varied. The germline CDR1 and CDR2 sequences are SGDLS and YYNGEE. The CDR3 is 15 amino acids. V lost 0 bases and J lost 0, with 7 bases in between. Here immunoSEQ multiplex PCR was the method, and the copy in TCRdb shows in-frame clones only, minus some. The sample lists about 28,000 clones, 80% occurring once.

This sample comprised peripheral blood mononuclear cells (PBMCs), obtained before the fourth cycle of nivolumab. V gene TRBV9 combines with J gene TRBJ1-3; D is unclear. The receptor was isolated from a human donor with classical Hodgkin lymphoma. The DNA for the CDR3 is TGTGCCAGCAGCGTAGGGGTAGGCTCTGGAAACACCATATATTTT. Encoded protein: CASSVGVGSGNTIYF.